This passage covers 4 T cell receptor beta chains from one sample sequenced in a study of CD8+ T cells in alopecia areata. Following extraction, RNA underwent reverse transcription to cDNA, which served as the sequencing template. Measured with immunoSEQ multiplex PCR; TCRdb has only the in-frame clones, and not every one. The table lists about 180,000 clones, about 53% of them singletons, with roughly a tenth in the top ten. Treatment meaning: oral pan-JAK inhibitor, 5-10 mg twice daily. The sample consisted of CD8+ T cells sorted from blood, taken at week 24, from a patient treated with tofacitinib. Receptors originate from a human donor with alopecia areata.

The V and J genes are TRBV5-1 and TRBJ1-1; D gene unclear. The CDR3 runs to 11 residues. Trimming took 0 bases from V and 8 from J, leaving 5 bases between them. Germline V CDR1 and CDR2: SGHRS, YFSETQ. The CDR3 region is CASSLGQEAFF. The CDR3 DNA reads TGCGCCAGCAGCTTGGGCCAGGAAGCTTTCTTT.

This sequence joins TRBV13 and TRBJ2-3; tentatively, D is TRBD1 (6 bases). This CDR3 is 16 amino acids long. CDR1 and CDR2 from the germline V gene are PRHDT and FYEKMQ (reference sequence). The V gene lost 5 bases and the J gene lost 6 bases, with 21 bases spanning the gap. CDR3 coding DNA: TGTGCCAGCAGCGGGCTGACTGGGGGCCAGTTTGATACGCAGTATTTT. The encoded protein is CASSGLTGGQFDTQYF.

The rearrangement uses TRBV6-1 and TRBJ2-1; 9 nucleotides match TRBD2. The CDR3 is made up of 13 amino acids. Looked up from germline, CDR1 is MNHNS and CDR2 is SASEGT. Germline trimming cut 6 bases from V and 9 bases from J; bases unmatched to any gene: 6. This chain's CDR3 is CASRGLASSEQFF. The CDR3 bases are TGTGCCAGCAGGGGACTAGCCTCTAGTGAGCAGTTCTTC.

The CDR3 DNA reads TGTGCCAGCAGCTTGGGGGGATGGGAGACCCAGTACTTC. Translated: CASSLGGWETQYF. The chain employs TRBV11-2 and TRBJ2-5; D is possibly TRBD2 (6 bases). V lost 3 bases and J lost 5, with 10 bases in between. The CDR3 is 13 amino acids. The germline CDR1 and CDR2 sequences are SGHAT and FQNNGV.